This record concerns one TCR beta chain sequence. This record belongs to a study of T cell changes during pregnancy in multiple sclerosis. Clones were read by immunoSEQ multiplex PCR, and TCRdb kept only the in-frame ones, dropping some. Found here are 60,000 to 70,000 clones, about 92% of them singletons; the top ten hold roughly 2.6%. The V end was cut by 3 bases, the J end by 0 bases, with 14 bases between. The CDR3 runs to 16 residues. The germline V gene encodes CDR1 SGHTA and CDR2 FQGNSA. The chain uses TRBV7-2 and TRBJ1-2; D ambiguous. This specimen consisted of peripheral blood, obtained in the second trimester of pregnancy. The source of this sequence is a female donor in good health, enrolled as a control in a pregnancy study. The CDR3 coding sequence is TGTGCCAGCAGCTTTGTCAGCAGGCGTCCTAACTATGGCTACACCTTC. It is translated as CASSFVSRRPNYGYTF.